The 28 T cell receptor beta chains below all came from one sample that was sequenced in a study of cytomegalovirus exposure and HLA in healthy donors. 13 Jbeta primers and 60 Vbeta primers were used for the PCR. Some clones are missing from TCRdb's copy, which holds only in-frame ones; the method was immunoSEQ multiplex PCR. The sample carries about 150,000 clones, over 70% recorded once. The sequenced sample consisted of PBMCs. The origin of the receptors is a woman under 30 in good health and CMV-seronegative.

The CDR3, as DNA: TGTGCCAGCAGCCGTGGGACTAGCGGTCCCTACGAGCAGTACTTC. It translates to CASSRGTSGPYEQYF. The genes are TRBV6-5 and TRBJ2-5; 11 bases line up with TRBD2. Matching the DNA end better, TRBJ2-7 makes the J call doubtful. CDR3 length: 15 amino acids. The germline CDR1 and CDR2 sequences are MNHEY and SVGAGI.

This chain uses TRBV6-4 with TRBJ1-2, with TRBD1 identical over 7 bases. CDR1 is MRHNA and CDR2 is SNTAGT in the germline V gene. Unmatched junction bases numbered 5, after V lost 6 bases and J lost 4 bases. The CDR3 has 13 residues. CDR3 coding DNA: TGTGCCAGCAGCCAGACAGGGAGCTATGGCTACACCTTC. Protein: CASSQTGSYGYTF.

V is TRBV7-8 and J is TRBJ1-6; D remains ambiguous. Trimming left V 7 bases short and J 6 bases short, with 19 bases between. The CDR3 length is 16 residues. The germline V gene encodes CDR1 SGHVS and CDR2 FQNEAQ. CDR3 loop: CASKTDSPGGNSPLHF. The CDR3 DNA reads TGTGCCAGCAAGACGGACTCCCCGGGTGGTAATTCACCCCTCCACTTT.

The chain employs TRBV7-6 and TRBJ2-7; possible D gene TRBD1, 5 bases. Trimming pared 5 bases from V and 0 bases from J, leaving 11 bases between. Germline values: CDR1 SGHVS, CDR2 FNYEAQ. The CDR3 is made up of 14 amino acids. CDR3 sequence reads: CASSLDTGSYEQYF. In DNA form, the CDR3 reads TGTGCCAGCAGCCTGGACACCGGCTCCTACGAGCAGTACTTC.

The rearrangement links TRBV5-4 to TRBJ2-3; 7 bases are a match to TRBD1. This CDR3 has 15 amino acids. The germline V gene has CDR1 SGHNT and CDR2 YYREEE (reference sequence). With 4 bases clipped from V and 2 bases from J, the junction kept 7 bases outside the gene matches. CDR3 bases: TGTGCCAGCAGCACACAGGGACAGCCCACAGATACGCAGTATTTT. Translated: CASSTQGQPTDTQYF.

This clone was detected a few times. V gene TRBV19 combines with J gene TRBJ1-2; 7 bases are a match to TRBD1. Per the germline V gene, CDR1 is LNHDA and CDR2 is SQIVND (reference sequence). This CDR3 spans 13 amino acids. Trimming removed 4 bases from V and 3 bases from J; junction bases left unmatched: 2. The CDR3 is CASSKDRYYGYTF. In DNA form, the CDR3 reads TGTGCCAGTAGTAAGGACAGGTACTATGGCTACACCTTC.

This chain uses TRBV10-1 with TRBJ2-3; tentative D call: TRBD2 (5 bases). Germline assignment: CDR1 WNHNN and CDR2 SYGVQD (reference sequence). V was shortened by 5 bases and J by 0 bases, with 9 bases between the two germline ends. This CDR3 is built from 14 residues. CDR3: CASSISGSTDTQYF. The CDR3 bases are TGCGCCAGCAGTATAAGCGGCAGCACAGATACGCAGTATTTT.

This sequence joins TRBV11-2 and TRBJ1-1, with D perhaps matching TRBD1 (6 bases). The V end lost 4 bases, the J end lost 11 bases, and 26 bases lay between the germline ends. In germline, CDR1 is SGHAT, CDR2 FQNNGV. The CDR3 has 16 amino acids. For the CDR3, the DNA is TGTGCCAGCAGCTCTTATGGGGGAGGGACATCCAAAAGGGCTTTCTTT. This translates into CASSSYGGGTSKRAFF.

V usage is TRBV2 and J usage is TRBJ2-2; unclear D gene. V was pared by 1 base and J by 4 bases, with 10 bases between. This CDR3 contains 15 residues. Germline CDR1 reads SNHLY; CDR2 reads FYNNEI. The CDR3 here is CASSEVAGLTGELFF. The CDR3 coding sequence is TGTGCCAGCAGTGAAGTGGCAGGTCTCACCGGGGAGCTGTTTTTT. The full variable domain, with the rest looked up from reference TRBV2 and TRBJ2-2, is EPEVTQTPSHQVTQMGQEVILRCVPISNHLYFYWYRQILGQKVEFLVSFYNNEISEKSEIFDDQFSVERPDGSNFTLKIRSTKLEDSAMYFCASSEVAGLTGELFFGEGSRLTVL.

The J gene is TRBJ2-2, the V gene TRBV5-1; unclear D gene. This CDR3 region has 13 residues. The V end lost 1 base, the J end lost 6 bases, and 7 bases lay between the germline ends. The germline gives CDR1 SGHRS, CDR2 YFSETQ. As DNA, the CDR3 is TGCGCCAGCAGCTTGCCCTCAGCCGGGGAGCTGTTTTTT. Residues: CASSLPSAGELFF.

The chain has TRBV11-2 and TRBJ2-5; 13 bases are a match to TRBD2. The DNA end is more similar to TRBJ2-7, so the J call may be wrong. The CDR3 is 17 amino acids. Germline CDR1 and CDR2: SGHAT and FQNNGV. The CDR3 DNA sequence: TGTGCCAGCAGCTTAGCTGTACTAGCGGGGGGGCACTACGAGCAGTACTTC. Translated, it gives CASSLAVLAGGHYEQYF.

The V gene is TRBV18, the J gene TRBJ2-1; no reliable D call. The CDR3 consists of 14 residues. CDR1 KGHSH and CDR2 LQKENI come from the germline V gene. Deletions cut 6 bases from V and 5 bases from J, with 14 bases between. The CDR3 DNA is TGTGCCAGCTCCACTACGTTTGGAGACAATGAGCAGTTCTTC. Protein sequence: CASSTTFGDNEQFF.

The genes are TRBV6-4 and TRBJ2-3; the match to TRBD2 covers 13 bases. CDR3 length: 14 amino acids. The germline gives CDR1 MRHNA, CDR2 SNTAGT. With 3 bases clipped from V and 11 bases from J, the junction kept 5 bases outside the gene matches. The CDR3: CASSEGLAGVGQYF. CDR3 DNA sequence: TGTGCCAGCAGTGAAGGACTAGCGGGGGTTGGGCAGTATTTT.

The V call is TRBV18, the J call TRBJ1-1, with 11 bases lining up with TRBD1. Germline CDR1 is KGHSH and CDR2 is LQKENI. V gave up 3 bases and J gave up 0 bases; unmatched junction bases: 6. This CDR3 contains 17 residues. The CDR3 here is CASSPGQGGVMNTEAFF. DNA of the CDR3: TGTGCCAGCTCACCGGGACAGGGGGGGGTAATGAACACTGAAGCTTTCTTT.

The chain carries TRBV7-8 and TRBJ2-7; TRBD1 matches at 12 bases. V lost 8 bases, J lost 2 bases, and 7 bases stayed unmatched. Germline assignment: CDR1 SGHVS and CDR2 FQNEAQ. The CDR3 contains 15 residues. CDR3 in amino acids: CASLRDRGPPYEQYF. In DNA form, the CDR3 reads TGTGCCAGCCTCAGGGACAGGGGGCCCCCCTACGAGCAGTACTTC.

V usage is TRBV18 and J usage is TRBJ2-7; TRBD1 is a possible D gene (5 bases). Germline V gives CDR1 KGHSH, CDR2 LQKENI. Trimming removed 3 bases from V and 1 base from J, with 10 bases in between. This CDR3 spans 14 amino acids. The CDR3 is CASSPQTESYEQYF. CDR3 sequence (DNA): TGTGCCAGCTCACCCCAGACAGAATCCTACGAGCAGTACTTC.

The V gene is TRBV9, the J gene TRBJ2-7, with D perhaps TRBD2 (6 bases). The V gene lost 0 bases and the J gene lost 2 bases, with 9 bases spanning the gap. The CDR3 sequence is 14 residues long. Germline loops: CDR1 SGDLS, CDR2 YYNGEE. The CDR3 protein is CASSVAGVTYEQYF. CDR3 coding DNA: TGTGCCAGCAGCGTAGCGGGGGTTACCTACGAGCAGTACTTC.

The chain employs TRBV7-9 and TRBJ2-5; 11 positions agree with TRBD1. The CDR3 extends over 17 amino acids. With V trimmed by 5 bases and J by 6 bases, 14 bases remained unmatched. Germline assignment: CDR1 SEHNR and CDR2 FQNEAQ (reference sequence). CDR3 protein: CASSQPPGQGVGQTQYF. In DNA form, the CDR3 reads TGTGCCAGCAGCCAACCCCCGGGACAGGGGGTAGGGCAGACCCAGTACTTC.

The chain couples TRBV18 to TRBJ2-3; D unclear. Per the germline V gene, CDR1 is KGHSH and CDR2 is LQKENI. This CDR3 is built from 14 residues. Between the trimmed V and J ends, which lost 4 bases and 4 bases, there was a span of 12 bases. As DNA, the CDR3 is TGTGCCAGCTCACAGCAGGTCAGTGCAGATACGCAGTATTTT. It yields the protein CASSQQVSADTQYF. The variable domain in full, with the rest retrieved from reference TRBV18 and TRBJ2-3, is NAGVMQNPRHLVRRRGQEARLRCSPMKGHSHVYWYRQLPEEGLKFMVYLQKENIIDESGMPKERFSAEFPKEGPSILRIQQVVRGDSAAYFCASSQQVSADTQYFGPGTRLTVL.

V and J are TRBV19 and TRBJ1-4; the D gene is possibly TRBD1 (5 bases). CDR1 is LNHDA and CDR2 is SQIVND in the germline V gene (reference sequence). The CDR3 has 13 residues. V shed 4 bases and J shed 8 bases, with 11 bases lying between them. The CDR3 protein is CASSKQAREKLFF. CDR3 in DNA: TGTGCCAGTAGTAAACAGGCGAGGGAAAAACTGTTTTTT.

This clone occurred a few times. The chain joins TRBV6-6 to TRBJ2-2; D is unclear. Trimming left V 4 bases short and J 7 bases short, with 7 bases between. The germline V gene has CDR1 MNHNY and CDR2 SVGAGI (reference sequence). CDR3 length equals 12 residues. This chain's CDR3 is CASSWSGGELFF. For the CDR3, the DNA is TGTGCCAGCAGTTGGAGTGGCGGGGAGCTGTTTTTT.

The rearrangement joins TRBV5-4 to TRBJ2-7; TRBD2 aligns across 13 bases. This CDR3 has 17 amino acids. The germline V gene has CDR1 SGHNT and CDR2 YYREEE (reference sequence). V was pared by 4 bases and J by 4 bases, with 11 bases of the junction left unmatched. The CDR3 sequence is CASSPTSGGSSLYEQYF. The CDR3 DNA reads TGTGCCAGCAGCCCGACTAGCGGGGGGTCGAGCTTATACGAGCAGTACTTC.

The rearrangement links TRBV6-6 to TRBJ1-2, with a tentative D call TRBD1 (6 bases). Germline V gene data show CDR1 as MNHNY and CDR2 as SVGAGI (reference sequence). V lost 2 bases and J lost 6, with 13 bases in between. The CDR3 extends over 14 amino acids. The CDR3 spells CASSYEQGSDGYTF. The CDR3 DNA follows: TGTGCCAGCAGTTACGAACAGGGATCGGATGGCTACACCTTC.

The V gene is TRBV6-1, the J gene TRBJ2-1; D might be TRBD1 (6 bases). V was trimmed by 5 bases and J by 6 bases, leaving 8 bases between them. Germline V CDR1 and CDR2: MNHNS, SASEGT. CDR3 size: 12 residues. The chain's CDR3 is CASSNRVNEQFF. The DNA for the CDR3 is TGTGCCAGCAGTAACAGGGTCAATGAGCAGTTCTTC.

This clone has just a few counts. The rearrangement joins TRBV7-2 to TRBJ1-4; D is possibly TRBD1 (5 bases). Germline lookup yields CDR1 SGHTA and CDR2 FQGNSA. The CDR3 loop spans 14 amino acids. V lost 4 bases, J lost 7 bases, and 13 bases lay in between. Written as DNA, the CDR3 is TGTGCCAGCAGCTCTCGGAGGGGAAGTGAAAAACTGTTTTTT. Protein: CASSSRRGSEKLFF.

CDR3: CASSPDRQGAFYEQYF. CDR3 nucleotide sequence: TGTGCCAGCAGCCCGGATCGACAGGGGGCCTTCTACGAGCAGTACTTC. V gene TRBV6-6 combines with J gene TRBJ2-5; 10 positions match TRBD1. The closer fit of TRBJ2-7 to the DNA end suggests the J call may be wrong. CDR3 size: 16 residues. The V gene's germline CDR1 is MNHNY and CDR2 SVGAGI (reference sequence).

This chain joins TRBV4-2 and TRBJ1-3, with a tentative D call TRBD1 (5 bases). The germline V gene has CDR1 LGHNA and CDR2 YNFKEQ. The CDR3 is made up of 17 amino acids. Trimming removed 0 bases at V and 1 base at J, with 13 bases between. The chain's CDR3 is CASSQETEGPSGNTIYF. CDR3 bases: TGTGCCAGCAGCCAAGAGACGGAGGGGCCTTCTGGAAACACCATATATTTT.

CDR3 in amino acids: CASRHGGPTRMNTEAFF. The CDR3 DNA reads as TGTGCCAGCAGACACGGGGGGCCAACCCGTATGAACACTGAAGCTTTCTTT. The genes are TRBV11-2 and TRBJ1-1; maybe TRBD1 (6 bases). CDR1 is SGHAT and CDR2 is FQNNGV in the germline V gene. The length of the CDR3 is 17 residues. The V end lost 6 bases, the J end lost 0 bases, and 20 bases lay between the germline ends.